The 30 T cell receptor beta chains below come from one sample, sequenced in a study of blood T cells in healthy people across ages. The use of a sample-barcoded 5' primer and a J-beta primer mix characterized a second PCR of roughly 7 to 11 cycles. MiXCR was run by TCRdb on the 5' RACE reads, yielding one entry per CDR3 protein. The sample contains about 1.8 million distinct CDR3 sequences, about 49% of which appear only once. The material sequenced was blood. The receptor set was obtained from a woman between 40 and 55 years old in good health.

This clonotype was detected a few times. The chain joins TRBV6-2 or TRBV6-3 to TRBJ2-1, with 8 bases matching TRBD1. In germline, CDR1 is MNHEY, CDR2 SVGEGT. Germline trimming cut 7 bases from V and 4 bases from J; bases unmatched to any gene: 6. This CDR3 region has 14 residues. Here the CDR3 reads CASTHGQGYNEQFF. In nucleotides, the CDR3 is TGTGCCAGCACCCACGGACAGGGTTACAATGAGCAGTTCTTC.

V gene TRBV7-2 combines with J gene TRBJ2-1; 11 nucleotides align to TRBD2. The germline V gene encodes CDR1 SGHTA and CDR2 FQGNSA. Losses at the gene ends were 3 bases for V and 6 bases for J; bases not matched to a gene: 1. This CDR3 spans 14 amino acids. The CDR3 coding sequence is TGTGCCAGCAGCTTTAGCGGGGGGGTCAATGAGCAGTTCTTC. This translates into CASSFSGGVNEQFF.

Comment on this clonotype: This could be a read error, since a much larger clone is one nucleotide away. This chain joins TRBV7-9 and TRBJ2-5, with a possible D match to TRBD1 (5 bases). Between the trimmed V and J ends, which lost 6 bases and 6 bases, there was a span of 14 bases. The CDR3 is 13 amino acids. Germline V gene lookup returns CDR1 SEHNR and CDR2 FQNEAQ (reference sequence). The CDR3 DNA is TGTGCCAGCAGACCCGCGACAGTACAGACCCAGTACTTC. Its protein is CASRPATVQTQYF.

This clonotype has only a few counts. This rearrangement joins TRBV25-1 to TRBJ1-4, with D tentatively TRBD1 (5 bases). The CDR3 sequence is 15 residues long. V was trimmed by 1 base and J by 6 bases, leaving 12 bases between them. Germline CDR1 is MGHDK and CDR2 is SYGVNS. The CDR3 coding sequence is TGTGCCAGCAGTGAATTCCCACGGGGCGATGAAAAACTGTTTTTT. Translation: CASSEFPRGDEKLFF.

The V call is TRBV6-6, the J call TRBJ2-5, with TRBD1 matching over 7 bases. This CDR3 has 13 amino acids. After removal of 7 bases from V and 11 bases from J, the junction contained 13 bases not matched to a gene. Germline CDR1 and CDR2: MNHNY and SVGAGI (reference sequence). CDR3 protein: CASTDRVLGEQYF. For the CDR3, the DNA is TGTGCCAGCACCGACAGGGTCCTGGGGGAGCAGTACTTC.

This clonotype was detected a few times. The chain is built from TRBV2 and TRBJ2-1, with 7 bases lining up with TRBD2. V gave up 4 bases and J gave up 3 bases; unmatched junction bases: 0. Germline-derived CDR1 and CDR2 are SNHLY and FYNNEI. The CDR3 runs to 13 residues. In DNA, the CDR3 is TGTGCCAGCAGTGGGGACTACTACAATGAGCAGTTCTTC. Translating gives CASSGDYYNEQFF.

This clonotype was seen a few times. The rearrangement uses TRBV2 and TRBJ2-7, with D uncertain. Per the germline V gene, CDR1 is SNHLY and CDR2 is FYNNEI. The CDR3 length is 14 residues. With 1 base removed from V and 0 bases from J, the gap between germline ends came to 7 bases. The CDR3 protein is CASSEDPGSYEQYF. In DNA form, the CDR3 reads TGTGCCAGCAGTGAAGATCCGGGCTCCTACGAGCAGTACTTC.

The table lists this clonotype with a few counts. The chain couples TRBV7-2 to TRBJ2-1, with 8 bases fitting TRBD1. The junction had 7 bases not matched to a gene; V was cut back by 1 base and J by 5 bases. Germline CDR1 and CDR2: SGHTA and FQGNSA. The CDR3 covers 16 residues. CDR3 protein: CASSLVLGTGDNEQFF. The CDR3 DNA follows: TGTGCCAGCAGCTTAGTGCTCGGGACAGGAGACAATGAGCAGTTCTTC.

This clonotype was detected a few times. The chain uses TRBV20-1 and TRBJ2-5; D uncertain. Trimming removed 8 bases from V and 4 bases from J, with 14 bases in between. Per germline, CDR1 DFQATT and CDR2 SNEGSKA (reference sequence). This CDR3 is 12 amino acids long. CDR3 bases: TGCAGTCCTGTCGGACCCCCAGAGACCCAGTACTTC. Protein sequence: CSPVGPPETQYF.

The chain couples TRBV18 to TRBJ1-4; D call uncertain. The germline CDR1 and CDR2 sequences are KGHSH and LQKENI. This CDR3 has 13 amino acids. V was cut by 2 bases and J by 8 bases, with 9 bases left in between. CDR3 sequence reads: CASSPEVKEKLFF. The CDR3 region has the DNA TGTGCCAGCTCACCAGAGGTAAAGGAAAAACTGTTTTTT.

The chain combines TRBV6-1 with TRBJ2-1; the match to TRBD1 covers 7 bases. The trim removed 5 bases at V and 0 bases at J, leaving 7 bases unmatched. CDR3 length: 16 residues. Germline V gene sequence: CDR1 MNHNS, CDR2 SASEGT. DNA for the CDR3: TGTGCCAGCAGTCACGGGGACAGAATCTCCTACAATGAGCAGTTCTTC. This encodes CASSHGDRISYNEQFF.

The gene calls are TRBV20-1 and TRBJ2-7; 12 nucleotides line up with TRBD2. CDR1 is DFQATT, CDR2 SNEGSKA, per germline (reference sequence). After removal of 7 bases from V and 2 bases from J, the junction contained 9 bases not matched to a gene. The CDR3 sequence is 15 residues long. This CDR3 reads CSVLTSGGPTYEQYF. The CDR3 DNA is TGCAGTGTCCTGACTAGCGGGGGCCCTACCTACGAGCAGTACTTC.

The genes are TRBV9 and TRBJ2-7, with TRBD2 matching 8 bases. The junction had 10 bases not matched to a gene; V was cut back by 4 bases and J by 4 bases. Per germline, CDR1 SGDLS and CDR2 YYNGEE. This CDR3 has 15 amino acids. This CDR3 is CASSPGRGAPYEQYF. In DNA, the CDR3 is TGTGCCAGCAGCCCTGGGCGGGGGGCCCCTTACGAGCAGTACTTC.

This clonotype has only one observation. A read error may produce the germline difference seen at one junction end. The DNA of the CDR3 is TGTGCCGGCAGTCTGTTCTACAATGAGCAGTTCTTC. Its protein is CAGSLFYNEQFF. V is TRBV6-2 or TRBV6-3 and J is TRBJ2-1; D uncertain. CDR3 length: 12 residues. Germline CDR1 and CDR2: MNHEY and SVGEGT.

The chain carries TRBV29-1 and TRBJ2-2, with D uncertain. The germline V and J ends were trimmed by 1 base and 6 bases, with 9 bases remaining between them. Germline V gene data show CDR1 as SQVTM and CDR2 as ANQGSEA. The CDR3 runs to 13 residues. This CDR3 reads CSVEVQVPGELFF. The DNA for the CDR3 is TGCAGCGTTGAAGTGCAAGTCCCCGGGGAGCTGTTTTTT.

This clonotype was detected many times. The V gene is TRBV5-1, the J gene TRBJ1-5; possible D gene TRBD1, 5 bases. V was clipped by 1 base and J by 3 bases, with 8 bases between them. In germline, CDR1 is SGHRS, CDR2 YFSETQ. This CDR3 comprises 14 residues. The CDR3 sequence is CASSLTGPNQPQHF. CDR3 DNA: TGCGCCAGCAGCTTGACAGGTCCCAATCAGCCCCAGCATTTT.

The chain links TRBV5-1 to TRBJ1-2; 8 bases match TRBD1. Germline assignment: CDR1 SGHRS and CDR2 YFSETQ. CDR3 length: 14 amino acids. V dropped 3 bases and J dropped 7; count of bases not matched to a gene: 8. The CDR3 DNA follows: TGCGCCAGCAGCTCCACGACAGGGGACCGTGGCTACACCTTC. Translated, it gives CASSSTTGDRGYTF.

This clonotype has more than one count but fewer than ten. This sequence joins TRBV10-3 and TRBJ1-2; 7 positions match TRBD1. V was pared by 6 bases and J by 8 bases, with 3 bases of the junction left unmatched. The germline V gene encodes CDR1 ENHRY and CDR2 SYGVKD. The CDR3 contains 11 residues. The CDR3, as DNA: TGTGCCATCAGGACAGGGCCGGGCTACACCTTC. Protein: CAIRTGPGYTF.

The chain uses TRBV5-1 and TRBJ2-5, with D possibly called TRBD1 or TRBD2 (5 bases each). The CDR3 loop spans 15 amino acids. CDR1 is SGHRS and CDR2 is YFSETQ in the germline V gene. V dropped 4 bases and J dropped 5 bases, with 18 bases sitting between them. In nucleotides, the CDR3 is TGCGCCAGCAGCGAGGGACGGATGACAGCTGAGACCCAGTACTTC. Amino acid sequence: CASSEGRMTAETQYF. Based on the CDR3 plus reference TRBV5-1 and TRBJ2-5, the full variable domain is KAGVTQTPRYLIKTRGQQVTLSCSPISGHRSVSWYQQTPGQGLQFLFEYFSETQRNKGNFPGRFSGRQFSNSRSEMNVSTLELGDSALYLCASSEGRMTAETQYFGPGTRLLVL.

The rearrangement joins TRBV25-1 to TRBJ2-5, with no clear D. The assigned J gene may be wrong: the sequence end matches TRBJ2-1 better. This CDR3 is built from 15 residues. CDR1 and CDR2 (germline): MGHDK, SYGVNS. The CDR3 is CASSGDGWYQETQFF. The CDR3 DNA reads TGTGCCAGCAGTGGAGACGGCTGGTACCAAGAGACCCAGTTCTTC.

CDR3 nucleotide sequence: TGTGCCAGCAAGGGGACAGGGGGTTTCACCGGGGAGCTGTTTTTT. Protein sequence: CASKGTGGFTGELFF. V usage is TRBV2 and J usage is TRBJ2-2; 11 bases match TRBD1. There are 15 residues in the CDR3. V lost 7 bases and J lost 4; bases outside the gene matches: 5. Germline CDR1 SNHLY, CDR2 FYNNEI. The entire variable domain, with the rest obtained from reference TRBV2 and TRBJ2-2, is as follows: EPEVTQTPSHQVTQMGQEVILRCVPISNHLYFYWYRQILGQKVEFLVSFYNNEISEKSEIFDDQFSVERPDGSNFTLKIRSTKLEDSAMYFCASKGTGGFTGELFFGEGSRLTVL.

J is TRBJ1-1 and V is TRBV6-1; no definite D call. V was pared by 4 bases and J by 5 bases, with 11 bases between. Per the germline V gene, CDR1 is MNHNS and CDR2 is SASEGT. The CDR3 is 13 amino acids. The CDR3 coding sequence is TGTGCCAGCAGTGCCCTTGGGCGTACTGAAGCTTTCTTT. Its protein product is CASSALGRTEAFF.

This rearrangement joins TRBV28 to TRBJ2-4, with TRBD1 matching over 10 bases. Trimming removed 5 bases from V and 0 bases from J; junction bases left unmatched: 13. The CDR3 contains 19 residues. Looked up from germline, CDR1 is MDHEN and CDR2 is SYDVKM. The CDR3 DNA follows: TGTGCCAGCAGTAAAGACAGGGGGCATCCCCAAATAGCCAAAAACATTCAGTACTTC. Its protein is CASSKDRGHPQIAKNIQYF. Based on the CDR3 plus reference TRBV28 and TRBJ2-4, the full variable domain is DVKVTQSSRYLVKRTGEKVFLECVQDMDHENMFWYRQDPGLGLRLIYFSYDVKMKEKGDIPEGYSVSREKKERFSLILESASTNQTSMYLCASSKDRGHPQIAKNIQYFGAGTRLSVL.

The chain recombines TRBV12-3 or TRBV12-4 with TRBJ1-4; D uncertain. V lost 3 bases and J 8 bases, leaving 16 bases between the germline ends. This CDR3 is built from 15 residues. CDR3 nucleotide sequence: TGTGCCAGCAGTTTCTCCCCCGCCGCATCGGAAAAACTGTTTTTT. The encoded protein is CASSFSPAASEKLFF.

The chain joins TRBV6-2 or TRBV6-3 to TRBJ2-5; D possibly corresponds to TRBD2 (7 bases). Trimming removed 4 bases at V and 3 bases at J, with 15 bases between. Germline assignment: CDR1 MNHEY and CDR2 SVGEGT. The CDR3 is 15 residues long. The CDR3: CASSSRRGLKETQYF. The CDR3 region has the DNA TGTGCCAGCAGTTCTCGGCGGGGGCTGAAAGAGACCCAGTACTTC.

V gene TRBV6-2 or TRBV6-3 combines with J gene TRBJ2-7; D is possibly TRBD2 (6 bases). Judging by the DNA end, TRBJ2-5 fits better; the J call may be wrong. This CDR3 contains 16 residues. Germline CDR1 MNHEY, CDR2 SVGEGT. The CDR3 loop reads CASSYPSGTPEATQYF. CDR3 DNA sequence: TGTGCCAGCAGTTACCCCTCGGGGACTCCAGAGGCGACCCAGTACTTC.

A few counts support this clonotype. This chain connects TRBV20-1 to TRBJ2-4; 13 bases align to TRBD2. With 3 bases clipped from V and 13 bases from J, the junction kept 12 bases outside the gene matches. The germline V gene encodes CDR1 DFQATT and CDR2 SNEGSKA (reference sequence). The CDR3 covers 15 residues. CDR3 coding DNA: TGCAGTGCTAGGGGGACTAGCGGGGATTACAATGAGCAGTACTTC. Translating gives CSARGTSGDYNEQYF.

The J gene is TRBJ2-3, the V gene TRBV29-1; TRBD2 matches 9 bases. The CDR3 runs to 15 residues. The trim removed 6 bases at V and 0 bases at J, leaving 7 bases unmatched. CDR1 SQVTM and CDR2 ANQGSEA come from the germline V gene. This CDR3 reads CSVAGGALSTDTQYF. The CDR3 DNA reads TGCAGCGTCGCGGGGGGGGCCCTTAGCACAGATACGCAGTATTTT.

The chain joins TRBV11-1 to TRBJ2-1; 12 nucleotides match TRBD2. CDR1 is SGHAT, CDR2 FQDESV, per germline (reference sequence). The J segment lost 8 bases and the V segment lost 2 bases, leaving 4 bases of the junction unmatched. CDR3 length equals 15 residues. Here the CDR3 DNA reads TGTGCCAGCAGCTTACTAGCGGGGGGGCCTTATGAGCAGTTCTTC. Its protein product is CASSLLAGGPYEQFF.

This chain links TRBV5-1 with TRBJ1-1; perhaps TRBD1 as D (5 bases). V was shortened by 3 bases and J by 2 bases, with 11 bases between the two germline ends. This CDR3 has 14 amino acids. CDR1 is SGHRS and CDR2 is YFSETQ in the germline V gene. The CDR3 coding sequence is TGCGCCAGCAGCTGGGGCGACCCAAACACTGAAGCTTTCTTT. Amino acids: CASSWGDPNTEAFF.